This T cell receptor (beta chain) was obtained from a study of beta chain features in type 1 diabetes. As for this clone: As yet, its antigen is unknown.

Isolated RNA was reverse transcribed in full, so expressed TCRB transcripts were sequenced. Here immunoSEQ multiplex PCR was the method, and the copy in TCRdb shows in-frame clones only, minus some. Of fewer than 400,000 clones in the sample, approximately 8.2% were seen once. Germline V gene lookup returns CDR1 MDHEN and CDR2 SYDVKM. The CDR3 is 13 amino acids. V was clipped by 2 bases and J by 4 bases, with 8 bases between them. Study-wide points: PCR may have favored shorter templates equally in patients and controls. Researchers cautioned that cDNA sequencing could over-represent cells with high TCR expression.

The receptor's source is a woman younger than 35 in good health. Sequenced input: central memory CD4+ T cells from blood. The V and J genes are TRBV28 and TRBJ1-2; D is undetermined. The chain's CDR3 is CASSLGIAYGYTF. The CDR3 DNA is TGTGCCAGCAGTTTAGGCATCGCCTATGGCTACACCTTC.